This T cell receptor (beta chain) came from a study of blood T cell repertoires in COVID-19. Method: immunoSEQ multiplex PCR; TCRdb's copy keeps in-frame clones and lacks some. The sample shows hundreds of thousands of clones, about four fifths of them seen only once. The germline V gene encodes CDR1 LGHDT and CDR2 YNNKEL (reference sequence). The V segment lost 3 bases and the J segment 0 bases; nucleotides outside the gene matches: 5. The CDR3 runs 15 residues. This receptor was taken from a woman older than 75 with acute or convalescent COVID-19. Sample: peripheral blood. The rearrangement joins TRBV3-1 (or the pseudogene TRBV3-2) to TRBJ2-7, with 7 bases matching TRBD1. CDR3 coding DNA: TGTGCCAGCAGCCACCTACAGGGGTCCTCCTACGAGCAGTACTTC. The encoded protein is CASSHLQGSSYEQYF.